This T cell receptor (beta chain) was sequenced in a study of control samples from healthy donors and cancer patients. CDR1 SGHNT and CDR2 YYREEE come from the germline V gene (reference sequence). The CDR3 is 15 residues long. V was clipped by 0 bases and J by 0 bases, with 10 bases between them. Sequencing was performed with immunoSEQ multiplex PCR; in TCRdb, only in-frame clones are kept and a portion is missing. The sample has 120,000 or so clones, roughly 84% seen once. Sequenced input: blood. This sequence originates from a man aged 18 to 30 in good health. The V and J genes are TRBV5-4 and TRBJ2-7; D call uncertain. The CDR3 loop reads CASSLGSETSYEQYF. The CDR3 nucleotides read TGTGCCAGCAGCTTGGGGTCAGAAACCTCCTACGAGCAGTACTTC.